This T cell receptor beta chain was found in a study of cytomegalovirus exposure and HLA in healthy donors. Study-wide context: Earlier work reported some 110 million unique TCR beta sequences from 170 million or so T cells.

Notes on the study in general: Trimming of TCR beta V- and J-genes showed a link, identified in a later analysis, to a missense DCLRE1C variant.

The V segment lost 6 bases and the J segment 1 base; nucleotides outside the gene matches: 5. The CDR3 length is 14 residues. Per germline, CDR1 SGHAT and CDR2 FQNNGV. Whereas donors were nominally healthy upon sampling, unrecorded immune exposures were probable. Amplification used 60 Vbeta primers and 13 Jbeta primers. Libraries were prepared by immunoSEQ multiplex PCR; TCRdb keeps only in-frame clonotypes and omits some of them. The sample consists of about 190,000 clones, under 85% of them appearing once. This clone was observed a handful of times. Its target is unknown. The clonotype originates from a young woman in good health and CMV-seronegative. V is TRBV11-2 and J is TRBJ1-1; TRBD1 matches 7 bases. The sample consisted of PBMCs. CDR3 DNA sequence: TGTGCCAGCAGTAGAGCAGGGGGGAACACTGAAGCTTTCTTT. Amino acids: CASSRAGGNTEAFF.